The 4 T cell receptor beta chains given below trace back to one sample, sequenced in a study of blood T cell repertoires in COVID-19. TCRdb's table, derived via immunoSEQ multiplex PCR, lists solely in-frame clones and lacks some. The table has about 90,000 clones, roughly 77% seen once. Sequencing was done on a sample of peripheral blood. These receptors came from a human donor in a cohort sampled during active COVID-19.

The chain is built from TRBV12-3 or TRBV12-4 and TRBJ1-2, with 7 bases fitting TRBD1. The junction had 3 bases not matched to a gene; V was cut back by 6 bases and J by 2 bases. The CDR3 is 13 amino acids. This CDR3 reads CASSEQGNYGYTF. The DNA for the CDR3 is TGTGCCAGCAGCGAACAGGGGAACTATGGCTACACCTTC.

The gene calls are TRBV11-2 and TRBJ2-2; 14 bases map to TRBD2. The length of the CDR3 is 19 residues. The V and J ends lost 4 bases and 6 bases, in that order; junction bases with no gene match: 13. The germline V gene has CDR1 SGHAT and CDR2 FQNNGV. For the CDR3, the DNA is TGTGCCAGCAGCTCCAGATTTGTGACTAGCGGGGGGGCGCCCGGGGAGCTGTTTTTT. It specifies CASSSRFVTSGGAPGELFF. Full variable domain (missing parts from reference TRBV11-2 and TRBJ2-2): EAGVAQSPRYKIIEKRQSVAFWCNPISGHATLYWYQQILGQGPKLLIQFQNNGVVDDSQLPKDRFSAERLKGVDSTLKIQPAKLEDSAVYLCASSSRFVTSGGAPGELFFGEGSRLTVL.

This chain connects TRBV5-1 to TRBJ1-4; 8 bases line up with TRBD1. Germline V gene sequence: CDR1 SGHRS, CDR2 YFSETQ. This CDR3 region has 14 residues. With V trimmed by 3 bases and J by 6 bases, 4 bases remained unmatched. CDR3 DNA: TGCGCCAGCAGCTCAGGGGGCAGTGATGAAAAACTGTTTTTT. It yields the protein CASSSGGSDEKLFF.

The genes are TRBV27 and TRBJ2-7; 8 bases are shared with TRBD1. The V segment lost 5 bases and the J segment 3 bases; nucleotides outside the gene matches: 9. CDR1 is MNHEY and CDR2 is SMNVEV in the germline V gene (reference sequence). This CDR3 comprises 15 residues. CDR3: CASSPRTGPGYEQYF. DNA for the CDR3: TGTGCCAGCAGTCCGAGGACAGGGCCGGGCTACGAGCAGTACTTC.